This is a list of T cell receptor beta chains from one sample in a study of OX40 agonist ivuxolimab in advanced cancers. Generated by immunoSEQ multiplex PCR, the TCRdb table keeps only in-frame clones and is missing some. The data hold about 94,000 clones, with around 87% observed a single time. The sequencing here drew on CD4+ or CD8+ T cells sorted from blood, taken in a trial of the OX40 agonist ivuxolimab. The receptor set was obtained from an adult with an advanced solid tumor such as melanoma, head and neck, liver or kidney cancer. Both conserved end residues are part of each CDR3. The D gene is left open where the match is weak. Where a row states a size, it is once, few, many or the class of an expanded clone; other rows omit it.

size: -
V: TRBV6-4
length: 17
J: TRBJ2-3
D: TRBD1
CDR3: CASSVEVRTGGSDTQYF
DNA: TGTGCCAGCAGCGTCGAAGTGCGGACAGGGGGCTCAGATACGCAGTATTTT

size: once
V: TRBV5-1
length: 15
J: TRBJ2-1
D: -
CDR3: CASSPGQSSYNEQFF
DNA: TGCGCCAGCAGCCCAGGACAGAGCTCCTACAATGAGCAGTTCTTC

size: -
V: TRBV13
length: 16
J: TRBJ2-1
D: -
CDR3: CASSPTLVIRGNEQFF
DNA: TGTGCCAGCAGCCCAACTCTGGTAATAAGAGGCAATGAGCAGTTCTTC

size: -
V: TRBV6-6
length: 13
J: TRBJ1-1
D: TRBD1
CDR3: CASSSTGVTEAFF
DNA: TGTGCCAGCAGCTCTACAGGGGTGACTGAAGCTTTCTTT

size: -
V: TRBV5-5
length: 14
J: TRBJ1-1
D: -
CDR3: CASSLGTGNTEAFF
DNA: TGTGCCAGCAGCTTGGGAACGGGGAACACTGAAGCTTTCTTT

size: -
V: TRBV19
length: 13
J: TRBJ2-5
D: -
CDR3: CASSIERGKTQYF
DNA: TGTGCCAGTAGTATAGAGAGGGGTAAGACCCAGTACTTC

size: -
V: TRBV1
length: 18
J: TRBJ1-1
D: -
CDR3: CTSSQGSGRGPMNTEAFF
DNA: TGCACCAGCAGCCAAGGTTCTGGCAGGGGTCCTATGAACACTGAAGCTTTCTTT

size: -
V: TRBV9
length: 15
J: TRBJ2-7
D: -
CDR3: CASSVEGGSSYEQYF
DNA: TGTGCCAGCAGCGTAGAGGGGGGTAGCTCCTACGAGCAGTACTTC

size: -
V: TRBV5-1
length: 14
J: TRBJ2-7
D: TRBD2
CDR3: CASSPSGGTYEQYF
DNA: TGCGCCAGCAGCCCTAGCGGGGGGACCTACGAGCAGTACTTC

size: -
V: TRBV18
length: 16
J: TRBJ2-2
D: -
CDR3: CASSPTAGVGTGELFF
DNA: TGTGCCAGCTCACCGACTGCCGGGGTGGGCACCGGGGAGCTGTTTTTT

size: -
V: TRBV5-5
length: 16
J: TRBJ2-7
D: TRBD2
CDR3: CASSALLAGGSYEQYF
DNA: TGTGCCAGCAGCGCTTTACTAGCGGGGGGATCCTACGAGCAGTACTTC

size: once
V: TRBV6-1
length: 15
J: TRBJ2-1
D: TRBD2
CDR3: CASSEPGLAPNEQFF
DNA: TGTGCCAGCAGTGAACCGGGACTAGCGCCCAATGAGCAGTTCTTC

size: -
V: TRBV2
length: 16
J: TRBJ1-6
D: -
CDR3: CASSEARLGKVSPLHF
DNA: TGTGCCAGCAGTGAAGCGCGGCTTGGTAAGGTCTCACCCCTCCACTTT

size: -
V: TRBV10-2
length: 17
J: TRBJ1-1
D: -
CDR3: CASSESRGQGLNTEAFF
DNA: TGCGCCAGCAGTGAGTCACGGGGGCAGGGACTGAACACTGAAGCTTTCTTT

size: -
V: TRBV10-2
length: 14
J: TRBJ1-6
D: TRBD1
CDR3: CAISQGNENSPLHF
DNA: TGCGCCATATCACAGGGGAACGAAAATTCACCCCTCCACTTT

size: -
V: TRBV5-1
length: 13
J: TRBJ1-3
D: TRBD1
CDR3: CASSETGGNTIYF
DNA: TGCGCCAGCAGCGAGACAGGGGGAAACACCATATATTTT

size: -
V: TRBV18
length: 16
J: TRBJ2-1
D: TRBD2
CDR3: CASSPPGPGTSGGSFF
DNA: TGTGCCAGCTCACCACCCGGTCCCGGGACTAGCGGGGGTTCGTTCTTC

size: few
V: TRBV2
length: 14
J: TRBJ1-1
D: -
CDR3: CASSGGALNTEAFF
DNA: TGTGCCAGCAGTGGGGGGGCTTTGAACACTGAAGCTTTCTTT

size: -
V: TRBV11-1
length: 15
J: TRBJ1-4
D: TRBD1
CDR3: CASSRSGTGGKKLFF
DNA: TGTGCCAGCAGCCGCTCCGGGACAGGGGGGAAAAAACTGTTTTTT

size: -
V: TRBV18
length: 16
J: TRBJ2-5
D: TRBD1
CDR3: CASSHQPGQGLKTQYF
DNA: TGTGCCAGCTCACATCAGCCGGGACAGGGGTTGAAGACCCAGTACTTC

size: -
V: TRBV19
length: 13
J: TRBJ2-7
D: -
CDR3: CASTTGASYEQYF
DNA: TGTGCCAGTACAACGGGGGCCTCCTACGAGCAGTACTTC

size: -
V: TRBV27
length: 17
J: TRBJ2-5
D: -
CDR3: CASSLWSNSAKQETQYF
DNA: TGTGCCAGCAGTTTATGGAGCAACTCTGCAAAACAAGAGACCCAGTACTTC

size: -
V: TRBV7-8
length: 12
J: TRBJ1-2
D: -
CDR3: CASTPWSYGYTF
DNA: TGTGCCAGCACCCCTTGGTCGTATGGCTACACCTTC

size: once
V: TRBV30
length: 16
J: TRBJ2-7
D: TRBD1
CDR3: CAWSVHRTGGNYEQYF
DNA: TGTGCCTGGAGTGTACACCGGACAGGGGGTAACTACGAGCAGTACTTC

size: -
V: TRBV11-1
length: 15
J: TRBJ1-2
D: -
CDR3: CASSKTPQDPYGYTF
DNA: TGTGCCAGCAGCAAGACCCCTCAGGATCCCTATGGCTACACCTTC

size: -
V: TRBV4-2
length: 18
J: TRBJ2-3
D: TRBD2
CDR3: CASSQERASGGYTDTQYF
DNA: TGTGCCAGCAGCCAAGAGAGGGCTAGCGGGGGCTACACAGATACGCAGTATTTT

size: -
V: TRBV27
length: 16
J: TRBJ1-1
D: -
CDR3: CASSPTYGRGNTEAFF
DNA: TGTGCCAGCAGTCCAACGTATGGACGGGGGAACACTGAAGCTTTCTTT

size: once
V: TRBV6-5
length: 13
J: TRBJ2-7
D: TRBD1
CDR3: CASIRTGNYEQYF
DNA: TGTGCCAGCATTAGGACAGGGAACTACGAGCAGTACTTC

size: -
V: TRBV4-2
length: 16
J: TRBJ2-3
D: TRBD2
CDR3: CASSQGKGLGEDTQYF
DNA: TGTGCCAGCAGCCAAGGCAAGGGACTAGGGGAAGATACGCAGTATTTT

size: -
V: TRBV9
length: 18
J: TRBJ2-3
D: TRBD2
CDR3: CASSVAERGGGGTDTQYF
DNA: TGTGCCAGCAGCGTAGCAGAAAGGGGCGGGGGAGGCACAGATACGCAGTATTTT

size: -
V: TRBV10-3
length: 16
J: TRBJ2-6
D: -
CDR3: CAIREGPISGANVLTF
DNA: TGTGCCATCAGGGAGGGACCGATATCTGGGGCCAACGTCCTGACTTTC

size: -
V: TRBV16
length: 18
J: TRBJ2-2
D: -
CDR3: CASSRNPQAGSNTGELFF
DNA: TGTGCCAGCAGCCGAAACCCTCAGGCAGGGTCGAACACCGGGGAGCTGTTTTTT

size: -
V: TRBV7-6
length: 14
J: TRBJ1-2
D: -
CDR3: CASSPPGGGYGYTF
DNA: TGTGCCAGCAGCCCCCCGGGAGGGGGCTATGGCTACACCTTC

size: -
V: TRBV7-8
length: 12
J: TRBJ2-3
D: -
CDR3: CASSDPRTAQYF
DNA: TGTGCCAGCAGCGATCCCCGTACGGCGCAGTATTTT

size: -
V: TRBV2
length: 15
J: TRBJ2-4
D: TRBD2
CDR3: CASRGTSWSKNIQYF
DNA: TGTGCCAGCAGGGGGACTAGCTGGTCCAAAAACATTCAGTACTTC

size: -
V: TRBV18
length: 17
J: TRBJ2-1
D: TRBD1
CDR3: CASSPRDRGSSYNEQFF
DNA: TGTGCCAGCTCACCCCGGGACAGGGGGTCTTCCTACAATGAGCAGTTCTTC

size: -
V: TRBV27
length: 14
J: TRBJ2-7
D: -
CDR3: CASIYRLGAYEQYF
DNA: TGTGCCAGTATATACAGGTTGGGAGCCTACGAGCAGTACTTC

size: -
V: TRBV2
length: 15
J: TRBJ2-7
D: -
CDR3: CASSEARFAAYEQYF
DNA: TGTGCCAGCAGTGAAGCGCGGTTCGCAGCCTACGAGCAGTACTTC

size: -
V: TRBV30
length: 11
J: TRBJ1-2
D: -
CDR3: CAWSARDGYTF
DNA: TGTGCCTGGAGTGCCCGGGATGGCTACACCTTC

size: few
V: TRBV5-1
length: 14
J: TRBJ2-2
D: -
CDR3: CASSLGAEGGELFF
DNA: TGCGCCAGCAGCTTGGGAGCCGAGGGCGGGGAGCTGTTTTTT

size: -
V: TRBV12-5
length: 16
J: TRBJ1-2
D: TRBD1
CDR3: CASGLVLGQPNYGYTF
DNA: TGTGCTAGTGGTTTGGTACTGGGACAGCCTAACTATGGCTACACCTTC

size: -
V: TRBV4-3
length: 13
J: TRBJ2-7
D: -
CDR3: CASSHASGYEQYF
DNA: TGCGCCAGCAGCCACGCGAGCGGTTACGAGCAGTACTTC

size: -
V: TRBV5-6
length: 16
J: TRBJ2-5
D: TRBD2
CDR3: CASSRTDGREGETQYF
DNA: TGTGCCAGCAGCAGAACGGACGGTAGGGAGGGAGAGACCCAGTACTTC

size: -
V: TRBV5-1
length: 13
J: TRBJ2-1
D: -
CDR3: CASSFQRGGEQFF
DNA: TGCGCCAGCAGCTTCCAGAGAGGTGGTGAGCAGTTCTTC

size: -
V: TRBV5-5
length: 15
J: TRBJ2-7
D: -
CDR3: CASKDGLGSSYEQYF
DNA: TGTGCCAGCAAGGATGGGCTCGGGAGCTCCTACGAGCAGTACTTC

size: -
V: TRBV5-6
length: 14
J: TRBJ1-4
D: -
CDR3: CASSLGGYSEKLFF
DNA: TGTGCCAGCAGCTTGGGGGGGTACAGTGAAAAACTGTTTTTT